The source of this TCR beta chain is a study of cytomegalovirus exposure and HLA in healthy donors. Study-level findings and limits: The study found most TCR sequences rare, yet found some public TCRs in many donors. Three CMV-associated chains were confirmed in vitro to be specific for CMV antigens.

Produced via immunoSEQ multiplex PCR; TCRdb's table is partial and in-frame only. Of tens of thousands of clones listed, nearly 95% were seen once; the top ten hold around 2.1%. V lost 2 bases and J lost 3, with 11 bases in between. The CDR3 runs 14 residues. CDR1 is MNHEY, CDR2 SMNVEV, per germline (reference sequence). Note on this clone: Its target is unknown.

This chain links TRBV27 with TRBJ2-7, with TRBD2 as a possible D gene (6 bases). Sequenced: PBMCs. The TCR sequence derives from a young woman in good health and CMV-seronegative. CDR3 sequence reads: CASSLGDSHYEQYF. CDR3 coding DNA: TGTGCCAGCAGTTTAGGGGACTCCCACTACGAGCAGTACTTC.